Following are 25 T cell receptor beta chains from one sample sequenced in a study of Tregs in tolerant kidney transplant recipients. Assay: immunoSEQ multiplex PCR; the TCRdb copy retains only in-frame clones and omits some. The sample has tens of thousands of clones, roughly 84% seen once. Sequenced: CD4+ T cells from blood. The origin of the receptors is a human donor in good health.

This sequence joins TRBV6-1 and TRBJ2-5; TRBD2 matches 7 bases. The CDR3 spans 14 residues. The germline V gene encodes CDR1 MNHNS and CDR2 SASEGT. Trimming took 7 bases from V and 4 from J; bases not matched to a gene: 9. CDR3 residues: CASISKGGSETQYF. The CDR3 DNA is TGTGCCAGCATCTCGAAGGGAGGGTCAGAGACCCAGTACTTC.

The CDR3 DNA sequence: TGTGCCATCAGACCACATGGCGTCGAGACCCAGTACTTC. Protein: CAIRPHGVETQYF. The rearrangement uses TRBV10-3 and TRBJ2-5; no clear D. There are 13 residues in the CDR3. Trimming left V 6 bases short and J 5 bases short, with 13 bases between. In germline, CDR1 is ENHRY, CDR2 SYGVKD.

The chain combines TRBV7-2 with TRBJ1-4; no definite D call. The CDR3 loop spans 12 amino acids. V was trimmed by 6 bases and J by 5 bases, leaving 7 bases between them. From germline, CDR1 is SGHTA and CDR2 FQGNSA. CDR3 amino acids: CASSRRNEKLFF. The CDR3 nucleotides are TGTGCCAGCAGTAGGCGGAATGAAAAACTGTTTTTT.

This clone was observed a few times. CDR3: CASSLNRGNTEAFF. Written as DNA, the CDR3 is TGTGCCAGCAGCTTAAACAGGGGGAACACTGAAGCTTTCTTT. The rearrangement links TRBV7-2 to TRBJ1-1; 7 bases fit TRBD1. CDR3 size: 14 residues. The ends lost 2 bases at V and 1 base at J; junction bases unmatched: 1. CDR1 is SGHTA, CDR2 FQGNSA, per germline.

The V call is TRBV2, the J call TRBJ1-1; 7 bases align to TRBD1. V lost 11 bases, J lost 7 bases, and 10 bases stayed unmatched. Germline loops: CDR1 SNHLY, CDR2 FYNNEI. This CDR3 has 12 amino acids. CDR3 residues: CASHRDRNEAFF. In DNA form, the CDR3 reads TGTGCCTCGCACCGGGACAGAAATGAAGCTTTCTTT.

V and J are TRBV7-2 and TRBJ1-1; no clear D. This CDR3 is 14 amino acids long. Germline values: CDR1 SGHTA, CDR2 FQGNSA. V lost 2 bases and J 2 bases, leaving 9 bases between the germline ends. CDR3 coding DNA: TGTGCCAGCAGCTTACTGGCCGGAAACACTGAAGCTTTCTTT. Translating it yields CASSLLAGNTEAFF.

As DNA, the CDR3 is TGTGCCAGCAGCTTATGGGCGAGTGGAGCTTTCGATGAGCAGTTCTTC. It is translated as CASSLWASGAFDEQFF. The rearrangement uses TRBV7-9 and TRBJ2-1; D is unclear. Deletions cut 2 bases from V and 8 bases from J, with 19 bases between. The germline V gene encodes CDR1 SEHNR and CDR2 FQNEAQ (reference sequence). This CDR3 has 16 residues.

This sequence joins TRBV2 and TRBJ2-3; 7 bases are a match to TRBD1. The CDR3 totals 15 residues. V lost 6 bases to trimming and J lost 1 base; unmatched junction nucleotides: 7. Germline assignment: CDR1 SNHLY and CDR2 FYNNEI. CDR3 nucleotides: TGTGCCAGCAGGTGGGACAGTCATCGCACAGATACGCAGTATTTT. It encodes CASRWDSHRTDTQYF.

The rearrangement joins TRBV7-2 to TRBJ2-7; 10 bases are a match to TRBD2. Germline-derived CDR1 and CDR2 are SGHTA and FQGNSA. The CDR3 is 16 amino acids. V lost 0 bases and J lost 4; bases outside the gene matches: 6. This CDR3 reads CASSLAPSGGGYEQYF. CDR3 coding DNA: TGTGCCAGCAGCTTAGCGCCCAGCGGGGGGGGTTACGAGCAGTACTTC.

This chain links TRBV5-4 with TRBJ2-3, with D unclear. V was clipped by 5 bases and J by 2 bases, with 12 bases between them. CDR1 is SGHNT and CDR2 is YYREEE in the germline V gene (reference sequence). The CDR3 extends over 14 amino acids. CDR3 region: CASSRKRFTDTQYF. As DNA, the CDR3 is TGTGCCAGCAGTCGAAAAAGATTCACAGATACGCAGTATTTT.

The V and J genes are TRBV9 and TRBJ1-2; 8 nucleotides align to TRBD1. The CDR3 extends over 17 amino acids. J gave up 2 bases and V 1 base, and 10 bases lay outside the gene matches. CDR1 is SGDLS, CDR2 YYNGEE, per germline. In DNA form, the CDR3 reads TGTGCCAGCAGCGTAAAGGAGACAGGGGATTTAAACTATGGCTACACCTTC. It encodes CASSVKETGDLNYGYTF.

The V and J genes are TRBV11-3 and TRBJ2-7; 8 bases agree with TRBD2. The CDR3 sequence is 16 residues long. J gave up 0 bases and V 0 bases, and 4 bases lay outside the gene matches. The germline CDR1 and CDR2 sequences are SGHNT and YENEEA. This CDR3 is CASSLDIAGLSYEQYF. The CDR3 nucleotides are TGTGCCAGCAGCTTAGACATAGCGGGACTCTCCTACGAGCAGTACTTC.

The chain links TRBV7-3 to TRBJ2-1; perhaps D is TRBD1 or TRBD2 (5 bases each). CDR3 length: 13 amino acids. V lost 5 bases to trimming and J lost 5 bases, with 10 bases between them. The germline V gene encodes CDR1 SGHTA and CDR2 FQGTGA. The CDR3 sequence: CASSRDRNNEQFF. DNA of the CDR3: TGTGCCAGCAGCCGGGACCGGAACAATGAGCAGTTCTTC. Combining the CDR3 with reference TRBV7-3 and TRBJ2-1 gives the whole variable domain GAGVSQTPSNKVTEKGKYVELRCDPISGHTALYWYRQSLGQGPEFLIYFQGTGAADDSGLPNDRFFAVRPEGSVSTLKIQRTERGDSAVYLCASSRDRNNEQFFGPGTRLTVL.

The chain carries TRBV19 and TRBJ1-2; TRBD1 matches 7 bases. V lost 5 bases and J lost 4; bases outside the gene matches: 10. Germline V CDR1 and CDR2: LNHDA, SQIVND (reference sequence). This CDR3 has 15 amino acids. CDR3 sequence: CASSEGTESFYGYTF. For the CDR3, the DNA is TGTGCCAGTAGTGAAGGGACAGAATCCTTCTATGGCTACACCTTC.

The chain couples TRBV5-6 to TRBJ1-3; D not certain. V lost 2 bases, J lost 0 bases, and 12 bases lay in between. The CDR3 loop spans 16 amino acids. CDR1 is SGHDT and CDR2 is YYEEEE in the germline V gene. CDR3 sequence: CASSFLTARSGNTIYF. DNA for the CDR3: TGTGCCAGCAGCTTTCTGACGGCTCGCTCTGGAAACACCATATATTTT.

V gene TRBV6-5 combines with J gene TRBJ2-5; no clear D. CDR3 length: 11 amino acids. With 8 bases removed from V and 3 bases from J, the gap between germline ends came to 7 bases. Germline V gives CDR1 MNHEY, CDR2 SVGAGI. The CDR3 protein is CASGGEETQYF. The CDR3 bases are TGTGCCAGCGGCGGAGAAGAGACCCAGTACTTC.

This rearrangement joins TRBV13 to TRBJ2-7; possible D gene TRBD2, 6 bases. The ends were cut back, 1 base at V and 3 bases at J, with 10 bases in the middle. There are 14 residues in the CDR3. The germline V gene has CDR1 PRHDT and CDR2 FYEKMQ (reference sequence). The CDR3 region is CASSLELARYEQYF. CDR3 DNA sequence: TGTGCCAGCAGCTTAGAACTAGCCCGCTACGAGCAGTACTTC.

The genes are TRBV30 and TRBJ1-4, with D hard to call. The CDR3 runs 19 residues. Germline loops: CDR1 GTSNPN, CDR2 SVGIG (reference sequence). V lost 3 bases and J 2 bases, leaving 25 bases between the germline ends. CDR3 DNA sequence: TGTGCCTGGAGCCGTAAACCCCTCTACAGAGCGGGTACTAATGAAAAACTGTTTTTT. Amino acids: CAWSRKPLYRAGTNEKLFF.

The chain couples TRBV7-6 to TRBJ2-7; D gene ambiguous. Per germline, CDR1 SGHVS and CDR2 FNYEAQ. The length of the CDR3 is 14 residues. V lost 5 bases, J lost 3 bases, and 14 bases lay in between. The CDR3 is CASSHGTTLYEQYF. CDR3 nucleotide sequence: TGTGCCAGCAGCCATGGAACTACCCTCTACGAGCAGTACTTC.

The chain employs TRBV5-1 and TRBJ2-1, with 11 bases aligning to TRBD1. CDR1 SGHRS and CDR2 YFSETQ come from the germline V gene. V was pared by 3 bases and J by 9 bases, with 11 bases of the junction left unmatched. The CDR3 loop spans 16 amino acids. The CDR3: CASSSRRDRGKSEQFF. CDR3 DNA: TGCGCCAGCAGCTCGCGCCGGGACAGGGGGAAGAGTGAGCAGTTCTTC.

The chain has TRBV27 and TRBJ2-7, with 8 bases matching TRBD1. The CDR3 sequence is 15 residues long. CDR1 is MNHEY and CDR2 is SMNVEV in the germline V gene (reference sequence). The junction had 7 bases not matched to a gene; V was cut back by 4 bases and J by 2 bases. CDR3: CASSYFPQGAYEQYF. As DNA, the CDR3 is TGTGCCAGCAGTTATTTCCCACAGGGGGCCTACGAGCAGTACTTC.

The chain employs TRBV5-4 and TRBJ1-1, with 10 bases aligning to TRBD1. The CDR3 has 15 residues. Germline V lookup: CDR1 SGHNT, CDR2 YYREEE (reference sequence). The V gene end was trimmed by 4 bases and the J gene end by 11 bases; junction bases not matched to a gene: 14. The DNA for the CDR3 is TGTGCCAGCAGCCCTGAAGCGGGACAGGGGAGACGGGCTTTCTTT. Its translation is CASSPEAGQGRRAFF.

This chain uses TRBV5-1 with TRBJ2-6; D is unresolved. CDR1 and CDR2 from the germline V gene are SGHRS and YFSETQ. The CDR3 is 14 amino acids. The germline V and J ends were trimmed by 4 bases and 4 bases, with 9 bases remaining between them. The CDR3 DNA follows: TGCGCCAGCAGCCCTGCGGCCGGGGCCAACGTCCTGACTTTC. The encoded protein is CASSPAAGANVLTF.

The gene calls are TRBV18 and TRBJ1-1, with D tentatively TRBD1 (5 bases). The CDR3 loop spans 14 amino acids. Deletions cut 3 bases from V and 0 bases from J, with 8 bases between. Germline lookup yields CDR1 KGHSH and CDR2 LQKENI. CDR3 protein: CASSPGLMNTEAFF. In DNA form, the CDR3 reads TGTGCCAGCTCACCGGGACTCATGAACACTGAAGCTTTCTTT.

About this clone: Relative to the germline gene, one junction end is altered; a read error may explain this. V gene TRBV27 combines with J gene TRBJ2-5; 7 bases are shared with TRBD1. The CDR3 extends over 15 amino acids. Germline CDR1 reads MNHEY; CDR2 reads SMNVEV (reference sequence). CDR3 sequence: CASRMTGSPQGTQYF. For the CDR3, the DNA is TGTGCCAGCAGAATGACAGGGTCCCCCCAAGGGACCCAGTACTTC.